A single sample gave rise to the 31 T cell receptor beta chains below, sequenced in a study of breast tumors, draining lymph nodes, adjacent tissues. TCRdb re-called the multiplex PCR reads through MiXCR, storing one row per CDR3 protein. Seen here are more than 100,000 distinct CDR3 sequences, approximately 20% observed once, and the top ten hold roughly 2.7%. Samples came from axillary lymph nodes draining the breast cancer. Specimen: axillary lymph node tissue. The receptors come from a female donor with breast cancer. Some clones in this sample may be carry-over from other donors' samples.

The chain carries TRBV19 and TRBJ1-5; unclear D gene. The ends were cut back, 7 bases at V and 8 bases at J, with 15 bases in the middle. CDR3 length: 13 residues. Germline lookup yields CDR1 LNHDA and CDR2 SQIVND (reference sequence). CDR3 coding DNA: TGTGCCAGTAAACCAGATCAGTCTGAGCCCCAGCATTTT. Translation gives CASKPDQSEPQHF. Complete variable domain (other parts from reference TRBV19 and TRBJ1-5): DGGITQSPKYLFRKEGQNVTLSCEQNLNHDAMYWYRQDPGQGLRLIYYSQIVNDFQKGDIAEGYSVSREKKESFPLTVTSAQKNPTAFYLCASKPDQSEPQHFGDGTRLSIL.

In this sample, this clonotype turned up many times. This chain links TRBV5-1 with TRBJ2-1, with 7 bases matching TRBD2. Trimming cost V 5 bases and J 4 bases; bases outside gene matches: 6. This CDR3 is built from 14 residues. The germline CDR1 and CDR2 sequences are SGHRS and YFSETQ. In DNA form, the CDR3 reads TGCGCCAGCAGTTCCCCCGGGGGGTACAATGAGCAGTTCTTC. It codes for CASSSPGGYNEQFF.

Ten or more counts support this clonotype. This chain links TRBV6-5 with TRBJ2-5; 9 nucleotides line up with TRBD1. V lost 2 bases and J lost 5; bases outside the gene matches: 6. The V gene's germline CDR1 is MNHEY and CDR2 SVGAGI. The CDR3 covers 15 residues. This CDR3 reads CASSYRDREGETQYF. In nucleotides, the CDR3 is TGTGCCAGCAGTTACCGGGACAGGGAGGGGGAGACCCAGTACTTC.

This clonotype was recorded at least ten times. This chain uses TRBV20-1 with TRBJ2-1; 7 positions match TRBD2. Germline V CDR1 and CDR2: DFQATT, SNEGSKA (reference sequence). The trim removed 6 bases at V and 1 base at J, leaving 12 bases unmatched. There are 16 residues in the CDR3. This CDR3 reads CSALIRGGFSYNEQFF. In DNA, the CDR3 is TGCAGTGCCCTAATTAGGGGAGGGTTTTCCTACAATGAGCAGTTCTTC.

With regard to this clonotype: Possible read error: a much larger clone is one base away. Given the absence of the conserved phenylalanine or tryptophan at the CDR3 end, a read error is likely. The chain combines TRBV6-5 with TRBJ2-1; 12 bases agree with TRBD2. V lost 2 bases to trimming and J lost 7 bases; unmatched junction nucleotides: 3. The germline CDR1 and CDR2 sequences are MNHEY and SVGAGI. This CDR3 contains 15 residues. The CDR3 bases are TGTGCCAGCAGTTACACTAGCGGGAGGAGGAATGAGCAGTTCCTC. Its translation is CASSYTSGRRNEQFL.

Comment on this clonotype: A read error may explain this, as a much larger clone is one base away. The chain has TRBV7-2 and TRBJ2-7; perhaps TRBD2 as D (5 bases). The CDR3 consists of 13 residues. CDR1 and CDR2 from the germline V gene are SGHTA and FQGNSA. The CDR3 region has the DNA TGTGCCAGCAGTCCCATAACCGCGGGCGAGCAGCACTTC. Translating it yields CASSPITAGEQHF.

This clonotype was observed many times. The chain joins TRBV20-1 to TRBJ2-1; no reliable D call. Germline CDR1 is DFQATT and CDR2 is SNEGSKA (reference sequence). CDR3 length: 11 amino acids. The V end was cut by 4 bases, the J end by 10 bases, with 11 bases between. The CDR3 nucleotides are TGCAGTGCTAAACGTTGGACGGAGCAGTTCTTC. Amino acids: CSAKRWTEQFF.

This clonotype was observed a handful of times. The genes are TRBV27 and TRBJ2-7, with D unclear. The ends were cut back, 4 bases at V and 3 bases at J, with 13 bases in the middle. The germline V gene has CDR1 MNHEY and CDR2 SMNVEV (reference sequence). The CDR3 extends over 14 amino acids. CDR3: CASSSGRPLYEQYF. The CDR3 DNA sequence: TGTGCCAGCAGTTCCGGACGACCTCTCTACGAGCAGTACTTC.

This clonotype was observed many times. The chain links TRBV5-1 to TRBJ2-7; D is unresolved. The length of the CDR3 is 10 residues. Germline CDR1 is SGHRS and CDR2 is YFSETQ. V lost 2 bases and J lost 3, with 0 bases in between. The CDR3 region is CASSFYEQYF. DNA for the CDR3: TGCGCCAGCAGCTTCTACGAGCAGTACTTC.

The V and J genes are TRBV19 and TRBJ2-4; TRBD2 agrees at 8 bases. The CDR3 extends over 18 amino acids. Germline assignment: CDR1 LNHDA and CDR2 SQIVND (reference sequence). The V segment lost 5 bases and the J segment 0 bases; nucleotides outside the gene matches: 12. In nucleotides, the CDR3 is TGTGCCAGTAGTCTCGGGACTAGGGGACTTCTAGCCAAAAACATTCAGTACTTC. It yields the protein CASSLGTRGLLAKNIQYF.

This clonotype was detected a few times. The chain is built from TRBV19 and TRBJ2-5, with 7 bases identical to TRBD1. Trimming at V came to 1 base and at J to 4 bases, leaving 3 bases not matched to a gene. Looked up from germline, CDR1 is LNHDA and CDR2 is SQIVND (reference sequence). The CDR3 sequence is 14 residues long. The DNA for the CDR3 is TGTGCCAGTAGTATAGGAGGGGGCAGAGAGACCCAGTACTTC. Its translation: CASSIGGGRETQYF.

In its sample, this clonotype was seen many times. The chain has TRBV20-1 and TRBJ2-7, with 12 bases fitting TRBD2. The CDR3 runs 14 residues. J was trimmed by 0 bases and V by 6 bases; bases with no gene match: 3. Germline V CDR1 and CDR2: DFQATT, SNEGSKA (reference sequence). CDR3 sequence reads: CSAPSGRASYEQYF. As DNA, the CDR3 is TGCAGTGCCCCTAGCGGGAGGGCCTCCTACGAGCAGTACTTC.

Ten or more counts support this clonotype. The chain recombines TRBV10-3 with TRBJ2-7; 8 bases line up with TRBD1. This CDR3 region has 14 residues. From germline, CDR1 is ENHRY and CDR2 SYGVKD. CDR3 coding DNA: TGTGCAACGCGCGCCGGGACAGGAAGCGACGAGCAGTACTTC. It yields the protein CATRAGTGSDEQYF.

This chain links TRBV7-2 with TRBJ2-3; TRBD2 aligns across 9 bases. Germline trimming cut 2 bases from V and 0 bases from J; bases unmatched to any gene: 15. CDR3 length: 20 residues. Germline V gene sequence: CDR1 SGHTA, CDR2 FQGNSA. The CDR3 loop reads CASSLFSLASGIKSTDTQYF. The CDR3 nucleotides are TGTGCCAGCAGCTTATTTAGCTTGGCTAGCGGGATTAAAAGCACAGATACGCAGTATTTT.

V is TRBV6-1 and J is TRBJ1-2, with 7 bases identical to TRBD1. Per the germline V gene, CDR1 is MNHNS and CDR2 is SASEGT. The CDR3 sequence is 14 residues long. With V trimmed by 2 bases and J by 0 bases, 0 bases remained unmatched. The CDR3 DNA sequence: TGTGCCAGCAGTGAACAGGGGGCTAACTATGGCTACACCTTC. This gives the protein CASSEQGANYGYTF.

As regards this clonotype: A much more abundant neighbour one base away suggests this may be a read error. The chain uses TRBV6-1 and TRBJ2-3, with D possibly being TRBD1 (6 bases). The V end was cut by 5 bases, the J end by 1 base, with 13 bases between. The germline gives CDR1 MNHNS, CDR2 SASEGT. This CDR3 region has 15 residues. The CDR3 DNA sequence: TGTGCCAGCAGTCTCCGGACAGCTGGCACAGATACGCAGTATTTT. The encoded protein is CASSLRTAGTDTQYF.

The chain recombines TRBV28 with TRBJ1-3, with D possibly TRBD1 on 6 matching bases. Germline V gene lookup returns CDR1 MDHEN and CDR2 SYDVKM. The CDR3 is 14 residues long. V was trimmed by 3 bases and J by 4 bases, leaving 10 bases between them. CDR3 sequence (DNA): TGTGCCAGCAGTTTGGTAGGGGGAGGAAACACCATATATTTT. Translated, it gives CASSLVGGGNTIYF.

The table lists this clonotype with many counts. This CDR3 reads CAWNLARDYGYTF. The CDR3 nucleotides are TGTGCCTGGAACCTAGCCCGGGACTATGGCTACACCTTC. V gene TRBV30 combines with J gene TRBJ1-2, with D hard to call. The V end was cut by 4 bases, the J end by 3 bases, with 12 bases between. CDR1 and CDR2 from the germline V gene are GTSNPN and SVGIG (reference sequence). This CDR3 contains 13 residues.

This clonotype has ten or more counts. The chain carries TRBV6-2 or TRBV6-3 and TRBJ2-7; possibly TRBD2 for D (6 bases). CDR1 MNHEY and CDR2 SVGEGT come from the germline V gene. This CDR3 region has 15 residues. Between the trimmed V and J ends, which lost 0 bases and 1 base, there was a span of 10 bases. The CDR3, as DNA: TGTGCCAGCAGTTACTCCGGGACTGCATCCTACGAGCAGTACTTC. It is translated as CASSYSGTASYEQYF.

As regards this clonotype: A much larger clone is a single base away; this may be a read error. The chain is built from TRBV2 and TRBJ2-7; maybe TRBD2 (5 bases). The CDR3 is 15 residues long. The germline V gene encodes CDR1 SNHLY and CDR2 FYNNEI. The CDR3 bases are TGTGCCAGCAGTGGCGAGGGTGGGAACTCCTACGAGCGGTACTTC. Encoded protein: CASSGEGGNSYERYF.

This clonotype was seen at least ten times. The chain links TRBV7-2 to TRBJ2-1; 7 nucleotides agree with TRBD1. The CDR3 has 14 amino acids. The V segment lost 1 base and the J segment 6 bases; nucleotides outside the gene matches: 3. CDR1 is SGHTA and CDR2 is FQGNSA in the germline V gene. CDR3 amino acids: CASSLVAGGNEQFF. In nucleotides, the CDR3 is TGTGCCAGCAGCTTAGTGGCAGGGGGCAATGAGCAGTTCTTC.

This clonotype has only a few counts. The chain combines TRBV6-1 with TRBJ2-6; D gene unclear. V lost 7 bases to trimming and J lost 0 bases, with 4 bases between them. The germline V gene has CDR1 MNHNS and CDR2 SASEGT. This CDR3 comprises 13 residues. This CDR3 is CASTDSGANVLTF. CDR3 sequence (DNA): TGTGCCAGCACGGACTCTGGGGCCAACGTCCTGACTTTC.

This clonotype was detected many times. CDR3 region: CASSLGQGPNTGELFF. The DNA for the CDR3 is TGTGCCAGCAGCTTAGGTCAGGGGCCTAACACCGGGGAGCTGTTTTTT. This chain joins TRBV7-2 and TRBJ2-2, with TRBD1 as a possible D gene (6 bases). Germline V gives CDR1 SGHTA, CDR2 FQGNSA. The CDR3 runs 16 residues. V was trimmed by 1 base and J by 2 bases, leaving 11 bases between them.

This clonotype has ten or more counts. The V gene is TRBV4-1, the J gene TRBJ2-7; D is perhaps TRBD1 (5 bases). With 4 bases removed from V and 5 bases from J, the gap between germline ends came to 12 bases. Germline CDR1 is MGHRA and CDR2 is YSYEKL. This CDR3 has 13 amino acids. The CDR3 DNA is TGCGCCAGCAGCCGAGACAGATCCCACGAGCAGTACTTC. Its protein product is CASSRDRSHEQYF.

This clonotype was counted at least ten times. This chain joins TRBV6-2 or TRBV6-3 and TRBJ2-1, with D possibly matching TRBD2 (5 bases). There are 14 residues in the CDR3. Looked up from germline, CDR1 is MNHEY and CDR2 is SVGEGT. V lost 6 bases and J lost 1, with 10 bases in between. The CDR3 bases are TGTGCCAGCAGAAAAGCGGAATCCTACAATGAGCAGTTCTTC. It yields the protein CASRKAESYNEQFF.

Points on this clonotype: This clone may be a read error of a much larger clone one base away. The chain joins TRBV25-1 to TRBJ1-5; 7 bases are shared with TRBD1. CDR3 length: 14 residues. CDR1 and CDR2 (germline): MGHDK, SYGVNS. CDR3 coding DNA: TGTGCCAGCAGTGACACAGGGGTTCATCAGCCCCGGCATTTT. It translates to CASSDTGVHQPRHF.

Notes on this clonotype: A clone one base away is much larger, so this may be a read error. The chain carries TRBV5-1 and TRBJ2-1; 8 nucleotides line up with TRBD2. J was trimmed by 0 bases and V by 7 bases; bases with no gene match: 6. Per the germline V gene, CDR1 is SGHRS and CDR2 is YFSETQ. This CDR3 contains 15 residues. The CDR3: CASGSGTSSYNEQFF. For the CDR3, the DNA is TGCGCCAGCGGCTCCGGGACTAGCTCCTACAATGAGCAGTTCTTC. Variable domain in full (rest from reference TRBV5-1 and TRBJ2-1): KAGVTQTPRYLIKTRGQQVTLSCSPISGHRSVSWYQQTPGQGLQFLFEYFSETQRNKGNFPGRFSGRQFSNSRSEMNVSTLELGDSALYLCASGSGTSSYNEQFFGPGTRLTVL.

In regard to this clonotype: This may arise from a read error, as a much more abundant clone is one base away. CDR3 DNA: TGCGCCAGCAGCACCAGTATCCAGGGCCACAATGAGCAGTTCTTC. Its protein product is CASSTSIQGHNEQFF. V usage is TRBV5-1 and J usage is TRBJ2-1; D perhaps matches TRBD1 (5 bases). The CDR3 is made up of 15 amino acids. Per germline, CDR1 SGHRS and CDR2 YFSETQ. V lost 4 bases, J lost 5 bases, and 16 bases lay in between.

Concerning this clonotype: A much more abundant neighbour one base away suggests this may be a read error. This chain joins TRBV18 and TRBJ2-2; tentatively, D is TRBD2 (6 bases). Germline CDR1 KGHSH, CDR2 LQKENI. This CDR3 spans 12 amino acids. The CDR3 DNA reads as TGTGCCAGCTCACCAGACACCGGGGGGCTGTTTTTT. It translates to CASSPDTGGLFF.

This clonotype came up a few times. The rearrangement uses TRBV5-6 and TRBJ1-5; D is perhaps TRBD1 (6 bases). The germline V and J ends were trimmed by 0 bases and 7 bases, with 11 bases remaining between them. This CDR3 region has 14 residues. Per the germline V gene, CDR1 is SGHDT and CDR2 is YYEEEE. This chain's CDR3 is CASSLANRDQPQHF. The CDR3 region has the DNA TGTGCCAGCAGCTTGGCGAACAGGGACCAGCCCCAGCATTTT.

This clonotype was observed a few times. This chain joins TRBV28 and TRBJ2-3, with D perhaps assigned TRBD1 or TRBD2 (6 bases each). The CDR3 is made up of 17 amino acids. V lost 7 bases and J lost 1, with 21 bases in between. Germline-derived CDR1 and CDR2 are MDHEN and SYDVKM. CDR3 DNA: TGTGCCAGCAAGCCATCGGGGGCAGGGGCGCGCACAGATACGCAGTATTTT. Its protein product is CASKPSGAGARTDTQYF.